Listed below are T cell receptor beta chains from one sample, sequenced in a study of OX40 agonist ivuxolimab in advanced cancers. Libraries were prepared by immunoSEQ multiplex PCR; TCRdb keeps only in-frame clonotypes and omits some of them. The table shows 35,000 to 50,000 clones, with roughly 90% occurring only once. The sample was CD4+ or CD8+ T cells sorted from blood, taken in a trial of the OX40 agonist ivuxolimab. These receptors all come from an adult with an advanced solid tumor such as melanoma, head and neck, liver or kidney cancer. CDR3s include the opening cysteine and the closing phenylalanine or tryptophan. A D gene is named only where the DNA matches it firmly. Part of the rows lack a size; the others show once, few, many or a class for expanded clones.

TRBV7-3	-	-	TRBJ2-1	CASSLERLARQFF	TGTGCCAGCAGCTTAGAGCGACTGGCACGGCAGTTCTTC
TRBV5-4	-	TRBD1	TRBJ2-7	CASSITQGTSYEQYF	TGTGCCAGCAGTATAACACAGGGGACCTCCTACGAGCAGTACTTC
TRBV4-1	-	TRBD1	TRBJ2-3	CASSQGRQGPTDTQYF	TGCGCCAGCAGCCAAGGTAGACAGGGTCCCACAGATACGCAGTATTTT
TRBV6-1	-	-	TRBJ1-2	CASIYIMGVAGYTF	TGTGCCAGCATATATATAATGGGAGTAGCTGGCTACACCTTC
TRBV29-1	-	TRBD1	TRBJ2-5	CSVRTGSETQYF	TGCAGCGTTCGGACAGGGTCGGAGACCCAGTACTTC
TRBV20-1	-	-	TRBJ1-1	CSPPDDTEAFF	TGCTCCCCTCCGGATGACACTGAAGCTTTCTTT
TRBV7-9	-	-	TRBJ2-1	CASSLMGDEQFF	TGTGCCAGCAGCTTAATGGGGGATGAGCAGTTCTTC
TRBV28	-	-	TRBJ1-3	CASSLQEGNTIYF	TGTGCCAGCAGTTTACAAGAAGGAAACACCATATATTTT
TRBV6-1	-	-	TRBJ2-2	CASSLQGANTGELFF	TGTGCCAGCAGCTTACAGGGCGCGAACACCGGGGAGCTGTTTTTT
TRBV19	-	TRBD2	TRBJ2-7	CASSGRGEQYF	TGTGCCAGCAGCGGGAGGGGCGAGCAGTACTTC
TRBV6-5	-	-	TRBJ1-2	CASGINYGYTF	TGTGCCAGCGGAATTAACTATGGCTACACCTTC
TRBV5-4	-	TRBD2	TRBJ2-3	CASSLHSGRTDTQYF	TGTGCCAGCAGCTTACACAGCGGGAGAACAGATACGCAGTATTTT
TRBV28	-	-	TRBJ2-5	CASSSEGGFGEETQYF	TGTGCCAGCAGTTCCGAGGGGGGGTTCGGGGAGGAGACCCAGTACTTC
TRBV19	-	-	TRBJ2-3	CASSRQVGTQYF	TGTGCCAGTAGTCGCCAAGTCGGTACGCAGTATTTT
TRBV5-1	-	-	TRBJ2-5	CASSERQETQYF	TGCGCCAGCAGCGAGAGGCAAGAGACCCAGTACTTC
TRBV7-9	-	-	TRBJ2-5	CASSSTGIETQYF	TGTGCCAGCAGCTCAACGGGGATAGAGACCCAGTACTTC
TRBV7-6	-	-	TRBJ2-7	CASSSLKRREPYEQYF	TGTGCCAGCAGCTCCTTAAAGAGGAGGGAGCCCTACGAGCAGTACTTC
TRBV15	few	-	TRBJ2-1	CATSRWTTAFEQFF	TGTGCCACCAGCCGTTGGACGACCGCATTCGAGCAGTTCTTC
TRBV5-8	-	TRBD2	TRBJ2-1	CASSFIRLAGGGEQFF	TGTGCCAGCAGCTTTATCAGACTAGCGGGAGGGGGAGAGCAGTTCTTC
TRBV6-1	-	TRBD1	TRBJ2-7	CASSETAGQGVNEQYF	TGTGCCAGCAGTGAAACTGCGGGACAGGGGGTCAATGAGCAGTACTTC
TRBV18	-	-	TRBJ2-3	CASSPPGGTADTQYF	TGTGCCAGCTCACCACCGGGGGGCACGGCAGATACGCAGTATTTT
TRBV7-8	-	-	TRBJ1-2	CASSFGPTNYGYTF	TGTGCCAGCAGCTTCGGGCCGACTAACTATGGCTACACCTTC
TRBV4-1	-	-	TRBJ2-1	CASSRLGLSSYNEQFF	TGCGCCAGCAGCCGTCTTGGGCTTAGCTCCTACAATGAGCAGTTCTTC
TRBV6-1	-	TRBD2	TRBJ2-7	CASSEVSGSYEQYF	TGTGCCAGCAGTGAAGTTAGCGGGAGCTACGAGCAGTACTTC
TRBV7-7	-	-	TRBJ2-3	CASSLTEYLTDTQYF	TGTGCTAGCAGCTTAACGGAATACCTCACAGATACGCAGTATTTT
TRBV28	-	TRBD2	TRBJ2-3	CASRSHGGGWGTDTQYF	TGTGCCAGCAGGAGCCACGGCGGGGGGTGGGGCACAGATACGCAGTATTTT